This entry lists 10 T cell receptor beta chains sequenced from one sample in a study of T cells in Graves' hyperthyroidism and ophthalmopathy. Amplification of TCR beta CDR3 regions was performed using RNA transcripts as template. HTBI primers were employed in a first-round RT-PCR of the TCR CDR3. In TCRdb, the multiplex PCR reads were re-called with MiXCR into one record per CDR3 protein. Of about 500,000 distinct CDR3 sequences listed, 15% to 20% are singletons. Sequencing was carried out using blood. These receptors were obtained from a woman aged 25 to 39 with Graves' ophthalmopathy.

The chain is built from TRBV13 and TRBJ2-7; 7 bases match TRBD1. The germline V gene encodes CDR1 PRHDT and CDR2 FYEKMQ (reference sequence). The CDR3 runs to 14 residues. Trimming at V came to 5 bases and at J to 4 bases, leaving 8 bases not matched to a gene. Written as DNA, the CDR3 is TGTGCCAGCAGCCGAAAGGGACAGCCATACGAGCAGTACTTC. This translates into CASSRKGQPYEQYF.

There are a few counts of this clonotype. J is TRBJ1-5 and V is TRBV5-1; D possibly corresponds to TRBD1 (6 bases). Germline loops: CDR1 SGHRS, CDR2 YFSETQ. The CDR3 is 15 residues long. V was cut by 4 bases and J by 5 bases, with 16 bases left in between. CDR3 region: CASSPRGGWDQPQHF. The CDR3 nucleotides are TGCGCCAGCAGCCCCAGGGGAGGGTGGGATCAGCCCCAGCATTTT.

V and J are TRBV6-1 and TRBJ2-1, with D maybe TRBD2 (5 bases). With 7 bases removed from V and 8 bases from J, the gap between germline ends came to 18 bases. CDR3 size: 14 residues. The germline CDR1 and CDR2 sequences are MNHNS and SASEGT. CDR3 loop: CASKGSGRKDEQFF. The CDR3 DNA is TGTGCCAGCAAGGGCAGCGGTAGAAAGGATGAGCAGTTCTTC.

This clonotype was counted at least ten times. In nucleotides, the CDR3 is TGTGCCAGCAGTCCCTGGACAGGGGGCGTGAAAAAATCGGAGCCTGGGGCCAACGTCCTGACTTTC. Its protein is CASSPWTGGVKKSEPGANVLTF. The chain joins TRBV28 to TRBJ2-6, with 11 bases fitting TRBD1. The CDR3 spans 22 residues. CDR1 MDHEN and CDR2 SYDVKM come from the germline V gene. The ends lost 5 bases at V and 2 bases at J; junction bases unmatched: 20.

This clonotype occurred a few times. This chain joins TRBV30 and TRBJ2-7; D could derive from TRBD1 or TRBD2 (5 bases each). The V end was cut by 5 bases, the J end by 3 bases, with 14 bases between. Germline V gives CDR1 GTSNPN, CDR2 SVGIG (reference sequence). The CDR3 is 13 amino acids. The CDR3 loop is CAWGVAGGYEQYF. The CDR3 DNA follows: TGTGCCTGGGGCGTTGCTGGGGGCTACGAGCAGTACTTC.

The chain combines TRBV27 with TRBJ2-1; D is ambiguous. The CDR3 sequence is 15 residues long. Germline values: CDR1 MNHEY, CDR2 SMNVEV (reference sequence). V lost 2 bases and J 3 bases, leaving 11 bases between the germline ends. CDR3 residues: CASSLRADIYNEQFF. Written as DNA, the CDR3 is TGTGCCAGCAGTTTAAGGGCAGATATCTACAATGAGCAGTTCTTC.

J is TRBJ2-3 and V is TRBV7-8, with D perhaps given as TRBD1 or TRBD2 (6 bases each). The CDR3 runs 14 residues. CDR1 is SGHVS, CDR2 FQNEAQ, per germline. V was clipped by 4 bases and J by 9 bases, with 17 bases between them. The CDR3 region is CASSYTQRGVTQYF. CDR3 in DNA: TGTGCCAGCAGCTACACCCAAAGGGGGGTAACGCAGTATTTT.

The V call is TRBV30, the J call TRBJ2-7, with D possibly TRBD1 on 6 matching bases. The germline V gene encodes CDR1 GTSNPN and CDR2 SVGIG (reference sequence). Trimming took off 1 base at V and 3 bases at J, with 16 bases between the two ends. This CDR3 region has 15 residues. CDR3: CAWSDIGQRNYEQYF. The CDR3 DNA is TGTGCCTGGAGTGACATAGGACAGAGAAACTACGAGCAGTACTTC.

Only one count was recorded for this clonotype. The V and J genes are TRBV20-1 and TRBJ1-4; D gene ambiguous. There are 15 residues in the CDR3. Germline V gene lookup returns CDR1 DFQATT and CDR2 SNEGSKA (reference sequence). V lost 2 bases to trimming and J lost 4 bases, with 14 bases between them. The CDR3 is CSARPIGFGNEKLFF. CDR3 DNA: TGCAGTGCTAGACCAATTGGGTTCGGTAATGAAAAACTGTTTTTT.

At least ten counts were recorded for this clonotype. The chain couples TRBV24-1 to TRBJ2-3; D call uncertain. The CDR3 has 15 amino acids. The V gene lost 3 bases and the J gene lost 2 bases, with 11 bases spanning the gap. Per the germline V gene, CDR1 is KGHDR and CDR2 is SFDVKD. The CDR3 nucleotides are TGTGCCACCAGTGATCCTGGAGTACCCACAGATACGCAGTATTTT. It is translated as CATSDPGVPTDTQYF.